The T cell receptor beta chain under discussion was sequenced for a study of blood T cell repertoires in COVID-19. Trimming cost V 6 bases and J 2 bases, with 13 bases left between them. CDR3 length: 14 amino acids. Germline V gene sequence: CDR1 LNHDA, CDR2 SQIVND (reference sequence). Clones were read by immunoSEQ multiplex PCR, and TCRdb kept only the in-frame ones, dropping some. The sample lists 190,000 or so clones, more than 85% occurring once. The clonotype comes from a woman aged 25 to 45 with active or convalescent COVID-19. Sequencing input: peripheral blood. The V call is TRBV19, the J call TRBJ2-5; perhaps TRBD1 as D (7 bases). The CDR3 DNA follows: TGTGCCAGTAGCGCCCAGGGGGGTCAAGAGACCCAGTACTTC. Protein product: CASSAQGGQETQYF.